This is a list of T cell receptor beta chains from one sample in a study of T cell responses to AZD1222 COVID-19 vaccine. Produced via immunoSEQ multiplex PCR; TCRdb's table is partial and in-frame only. The repertoire holds 65,000 to 100,000 clones, with approximately 80% as singletons. Sequencing was performed on peripheral blood, taken on day 0 of AZD1222 vaccination. These receptor sequences come from an adult in good health. CDR3s include the opening cysteine and the closing phenylalanine or tryptophan. Fields, in order: J gene, D gene, V gene, clone size, CDR3 DNA, CDR3 protein. The D gene is left open where the match is weak. Rows may omit the clone size; those that give it use once, few, many or a size class.

TRBJ1-6	NA	TRBV21-1	NA	TGTGCCAGCAGCATTAGAAGGGAAGAGAATAATTCACCCCTCCACTTT	CASSIRREENNSPLHF
TRBJ2-3	TRBD2	TRBV28	NA	TGTGCCAGCAGTTCCCTTGGCGCGGGGGGCGCAGATACGCAGTATTTT	CASSSLGAGGADTQYF
TRBJ1-1	NA	TRBV5-1	NA	TGCGCCAGCAGCTTGCAATGGGGTGCTGAAGCTTTCTTT	CASSLQWGAEAFF
TRBJ1-5	TRBD1	TRBV5-1	NA	TGCGCCAGCAGCCCCCAGGGGGGCAGTCAGCCCCAGCATTTT	CASSPQGGSQPQHF
TRBJ1-2	TRBD1	TRBV30	NA	TGTGCCTGGAGTGGGACCAACAGGGGCCGCTATGGCTACACCTTC	CAWSGTNRGRYGYTF
TRBJ2-7	NA	TRBV7-9	few	TGTGCCAGCAGCTTAGGGGGGATCTACGAGCAGTACTTC	CASSLGGIYEQYF
TRBJ1-2	NA	TRBV19	NA	TGTGCCAGTAGTCTCGCTACCTATGGCTACACCTTC	CASSLATYGYTF
TRBJ2-2	TRBD1	TRBV18	NA	TGTGCCAGCTCAGCGACGGGACAGGACGCCGGGGAGCTGTTTTTT	CASSATGQDAGELFF
TRBJ2-3	NA	TRBV5-6	NA	TGTGCCAGCAGCTTGGTTAGGTATGGCACAGATACGCAGTATTTT	CASSLVRYGTDTQYF
TRBJ2-7	NA	TRBV7-6	NA	TGTGCCAGCAGCCCAGGGGGAGGAACATTAGTGAGCGAGCAGTACTTC	CASSPGGGTLVSEQYF
TRBJ1-6	TRBD1	TRBV10-3	few	TGTGCCATCAGTGAGTCGGGACAGGGAATAAGGTCACCCCTCCACTTT	CAISESGQGIRSPLHF
TRBJ1-2	TRBD1	TRBV9	NA	TGTGCCAGCAGCCCAGAGACAGGGATCGGTTACTACACCTTC	CASSPETGIGYYTF
TRBJ2-2	NA	TRBV19	NA	TGTGCCACCGAGGACAGGAACACCGGGGAGCTGTTTTTT	CATEDRNTGELFF
TRBJ1-2	NA	TRBV11-2	NA	TGTGCCAGCAGCTTACCGACCCGGACAGTTTACTATGGCTACACCTTC	CASSLPTRTVYYGYTF
TRBJ1-2	NA	TRBV30	NA	TGTGCCTGGAGTCGGCTCGGGGTGGACTATGGCTACACCTTC	CAWSRLGVDYGYTF
TRBJ2-3	TRBD2	TRBV6-5	once	TGTGCCACCCACCCTAGCGGACCACTAGATACGCAGTATTTT	CATHPSGPLDTQYF
TRBJ2-2	NA	TRBV24-1	NA	TGTGCCACCAGTGATTTAGGAGCGCCTGGGGAGCTGTTTTTT	CATSDLGAPGELFF
TRBJ1-3	NA	TRBV7-2	NA	TGTGCCAGCAGTCCACAGGTCTCTGGAAACACCATATATTTT	CASSPQVSGNTIYF
TRBJ2-3	NA	TRBV6-2/TRBV6-3	NA	TGTGCCAGCAGCCCTGACTGGGGAGCGGAGATCGCTGATACGCAGTATTTT	CASSPDWGAEIADTQYF
TRBJ2-7	NA	TRBV5-6	NA	TGTGCCAGCAGTCCTGGACATGGCGAGCAGTACTTC	CASSPGHGEQYF
TRBJ1-5	NA	TRBV19	NA	TGTGCCAGTAAGGAGAAGGGCGCTCAGCCCCAGCATTTT	CASKEKGAQPQHF
TRBJ1-2	NA	TRBV3-1/TRBV3-2	NA	TGTGCCAGCAGACGTTATGACCGGGGACGGTCCACGGGGGGCTACACCTTC	CASRRYDRGRSTGGYTF
TRBJ2-7	TRBD1	TRBV4-2	few	TGTGCCAGCAGCCCCCGGAGACAGGGGGAGGCATACGAGCAGTACTTC	CASSPRRQGEAYEQYF
TRBJ2-7	NA	TRBV7-8	NA	TGTGCCAGCAGCCCCAGGGTCGGATACGAGCAGTACTTC	CASSPRVGYEQYF
TRBJ2-1	NA	TRBV19	NA	TGTGCCAGTGCTGAACCACAGAAGACCTACAATGAGCAGTTCTTC	CASAEPQKTYNEQFF
TRBJ1-2	NA	TRBV27	NA	TGTGCCAGCAGCTCAGGGGCCCAATATGGCTACACCTTC	CASSSGAQYGYTF
TRBJ2-7	NA	TRBV11-2	NA	TGTGCCAGCAGCTTGCAGTCGGGGCCCTACGAGCAGTACTTC	CASSLQSGPYEQYF
TRBJ2-5	NA	TRBV6-5	once	TGTGCCAGCATGTTGGAAAAGGCCCGAGAGACCCAGTACTTC	CASMLEKARETQYF
TRBJ1-1	NA	TRBV5-6	NA	TGTGCCAGCAGCTTCAGGACACAAAGAAGAGGAACTGAAGCTTTCTTT	CASSFRTQRRGTEAFF
TRBJ1-1	NA	TRBV27	NA	TGTGCCAGCAGTTCTCCTCGAGGGGGGAGGATTGAAGCTTTCTTT	CASSSPRGGRIEAFF
TRBJ2-7	NA	TRBV6-5	once	TGTGCCAGCAGTCTGCAGGGTGGGGACGAGCAGTACTTC	CASSLQGGDEQYF
TRBJ1-1	NA	TRBV7-9	few	TGTGCCAGCAGCTCGATACAGGGAGGGAACACTGAAGCTTTCTTT	CASSSIQGGNTEAFF
TRBJ2-5	NA	TRBV7-8	NA	TGTGCCAGCAGCTTAGGGCATAACCAAGAGACCCAGTACTTC	CASSLGHNQETQYF
TRBJ2-1	NA	TRBV5-6	NA	TGTGCCAGCAGCTTAGACCGCGGCCGAGAGCAGTTCTTC	CASSLDRGREQFF
TRBJ1-6	NA	TRBV7-8	NA	TGTGCCAGCAGCACAAATCAGGGGAGTTCACCCCTCCACTTT	CASSTNQGSSPLHF
TRBJ1-6	TRBD1	TRBV30	few	TGTGCCTGGAGTAAGGTTGGGACAGGGTTTTTTTCACCCCTCCACTTT	CAWSKVGTGFFSPLHF
TRBJ2-5	NA	TRBV5-4	NA	TGTGCCAGCAGCTCGCCTTTGGCGGGGAAGACCCAGTACTTC	CASSSPLAGKTQYF
TRBJ1-1	NA	TRBV11-2	once	TGTGCCAGCAGCCGGCAACAGGGTAACACTGAAGCTTTCTTT	CASSRQQGNTEAFF
TRBJ2-6	TRBD1	TRBV5-1	NA	TGCGCCAGCAGCCCAGGGGACAGGGTAAATCCTGGGGCCAACGTCCTGACTTTC	CASSPGDRVNPGANVLTF
TRBJ1-2	NA	TRBV11-2	NA	TGTGCCAGCAGCTCAGGGCCCTATGGCTACACCTTC	CASSSGPYGYTF
TRBJ1-3	TRBD1	TRBV7-9	NA	TGTGCCAGCAGCTTAGCCGGCGGGGGACAGGGGGCCGCTGGAAACACCATATATTTT	CASSLAGGGQGAAGNTIYF
TRBJ1-5	NA	TRBV7-9	few	TGTGCCAGCAGCAAAACAGGAGTTCAGCCCCAGCATTTT	CASSKTGVQPQHF
TRBJ1-5	NA	TRBV9	NA	TGTGCCAGCAGCCCGGGGGGTAGAGATCAGCCCCAGCATTTT	CASSPGGRDQPQHF
TRBJ2-1	NA	TRBV7-2	NA	TGTGCCAGCAGCACCCGGGATGAGCAGTTCTTC	CASSTRDEQFF